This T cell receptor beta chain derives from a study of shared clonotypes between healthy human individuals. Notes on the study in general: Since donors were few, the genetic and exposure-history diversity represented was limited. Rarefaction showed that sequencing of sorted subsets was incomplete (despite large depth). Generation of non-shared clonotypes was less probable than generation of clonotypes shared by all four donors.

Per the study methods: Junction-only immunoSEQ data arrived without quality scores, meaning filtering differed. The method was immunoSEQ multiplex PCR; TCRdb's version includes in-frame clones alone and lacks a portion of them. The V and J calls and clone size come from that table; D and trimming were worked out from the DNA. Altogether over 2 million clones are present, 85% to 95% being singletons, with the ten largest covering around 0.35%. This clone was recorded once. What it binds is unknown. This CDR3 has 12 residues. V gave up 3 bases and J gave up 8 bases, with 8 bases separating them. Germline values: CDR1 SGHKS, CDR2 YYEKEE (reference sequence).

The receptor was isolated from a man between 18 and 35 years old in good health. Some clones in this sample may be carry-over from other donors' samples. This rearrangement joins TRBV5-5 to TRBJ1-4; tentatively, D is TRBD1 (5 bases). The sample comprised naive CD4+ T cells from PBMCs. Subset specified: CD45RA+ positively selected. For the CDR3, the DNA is TGTGCCAGCAGCTACGCAGGGGAAAAACTGTTTTTT. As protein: CASSYAGEKLFF.